A selection of T cell receptor beta chains follows, all from one sample in a study of blood T cells in healthy people across ages. Each CDR3 protein is one row after TCRdb ran MiXCR on the 5' RACE reads. The sample consists of about 640,000 distinct CDR3 sequences, under 65% of them appearing once. Sequencing used blood. Source of these receptors: a man aged 55 to 69 in good health. CDR3s include the opening cysteine and the closing phenylalanine or tryptophan. The D gene is left open where the match is weak. Size values are once, few and many counts, or a class for expanded clones, and some rows have none.

CDR3aa: CASSAQGLYEQYF
CDR3nt: TGTGCCAGCAGCGCGCAGGGGCTCTACGAGCAGTACTTC
j_gene: TRBJ2-7
abundance: NA
len: 13
d_gene: NA
v_gene: TRBV7-9

CDR3aa: CASSFGDGPYEQYF
CDR3nt: TGTGCCAGCAGTTTTGGGGACGGACCCTACGAGCAGTACTTC
j_gene: TRBJ2-7
abundance: NA
len: 14
d_gene: NA
v_gene: TRBV12-3/TRBV12-4

CDR3aa: CASSLDRVQETQYF
CDR3nt: TGTGCCAGCAGTTTAGACAGGGTGCAAGAGACCCAGTACTTC
j_gene: TRBJ2-5
abundance: few
len: 14
d_gene: TRBD1
v_gene: TRBV28

CDR3aa: CASSQEGLAGVRGEQFF
CDR3nt: TGCGCCAGCAGCCAAGAGGGACTAGCGGGAGTCCGTGGTGAGCAGTTCTTC
j_gene: TRBJ2-1
abundance: NA
len: 17
d_gene: TRBD2
v_gene: TRBV4-1

CDR3aa: CASSFGTGVNTGELFF
CDR3nt: TGTGCCAGCAGTTTCGGTACAGGGGTGAACACCGGGGAGCTGTTTTTT
j_gene: TRBJ2-2
abundance: few
len: 16
d_gene: TRBD1
v_gene: TRBV12-3/TRBV12-4

CDR3aa: CASSFVAERSYEQYF
CDR3nt: TGTGCCAGCAGCTTTGTGGCGGAGCGCTCCTACGAGCAGTACTTC
j_gene: TRBJ2-7
abundance: few
len: 15
d_gene: NA
v_gene: TRBV7-2

CDR3aa: CASSGALSADTQYF
CDR3nt: TGTGCCAGCAGTGGAGCCTTATCAGCAGATACGCAGTATTTT
j_gene: TRBJ2-3
abundance: NA
len: 14
d_gene: NA
v_gene: TRBV25-1

CDR3aa: CASRAEVMNTEAFF
CDR3nt: TGTGCCAGCAGGGCTGAGGTTATGAACACTGAAGCTTTCTTT
j_gene: TRBJ1-1
abundance: NA
len: 14
d_gene: NA
v_gene: TRBV7-9

CDR3aa: CASSLAGIPRELFF
CDR3nt: TGTGCTAGCAGCTTGGCAGGAATCCCCAGGGAGCTGTTTTTT
j_gene: TRBJ2-2
abundance: NA
len: 14
d_gene: NA
v_gene: TRBV5-5

CDR3aa: CASSETRGIPYGYTF
CDR3nt: TGTGCCAGCAGTGAGACCCGGGGGATTCCCTATGGCTACACCTTC
j_gene: TRBJ1-2
abundance: NA
len: 15
d_gene: NA
v_gene: TRBV12-3/TRBV12-4

CDR3aa: CASSPRGAPTYEQYF
CDR3nt: TGTGCCAGCAGTCCCCGAGGGGCTCCGACCTACGAGCAGTACTTC
j_gene: TRBJ2-7
abundance: NA
len: 15
d_gene: NA
v_gene: TRBV27

CDR3aa: CASSLQVGEGEQFF
CDR3nt: TGTGCCAGCAGCTTGCAGGTGGGAGAGGGTGAGCAGTTCTTC
j_gene: TRBJ2-1
abundance: few
len: 14
d_gene: NA
v_gene: TRBV11-1

CDR3aa: CASSVASGGRYQETQYF
CDR3nt: TGTGCCAGCAGCGTAGCGTCGGGGGGCCGTTACCAAGAGACCCAGTACTTC
j_gene: TRBJ2-5
abundance: NA
len: 17
d_gene: NA
v_gene: TRBV9

CDR3aa: CSARDLGPKVAFF
CDR3nt: TGCAGTGCTAGAGATCTAGGCCCCAAAGTAGCTTTCTTT
j_gene: TRBJ1-1
abundance: NA
len: 13
d_gene: NA
v_gene: TRBV20-1

CDR3aa: CASSEQGASSPFHF
CDR3nt: TGTGCCAGCAGTGAACAGGGGGCTAGTTCACCCTTCCACTTT
j_gene: TRBJ1-6
abundance: NA
len: 14
d_gene: TRBD1
v_gene: TRBV2

CDR3aa: CASSPRDSPGEQYF
CDR3nt: TGTGCCAGCTCACCGCGGGACAGTCCTGGCGAGCAGTACTTC
j_gene: TRBJ2-7
abundance: NA
len: 14
d_gene: NA
v_gene: TRBV18

CDR3aa: CASRIQGNGYTF
CDR3nt: TGTGCCAGCAGAATACAGGGGAATGGCTACACCTTC
j_gene: TRBJ1-2
abundance: NA
len: 12
d_gene: TRBD1
v_gene: TRBV6-5